This T cell receptor beta chain was identified in a study of cytomegalovirus exposure and HLA in healthy donors. PCR used 60 Vbeta primers and 13 Jbeta primers. Produced via immunoSEQ multiplex PCR; TCRdb's table is partial and in-frame only. This sample has approximately 160,000 clones; roughly 70% occur once, and the top ten carry approximately 3%. J lost 3 bases, V lost 7 bases, and 5 bases had no gene match. The CDR3 has 15 amino acids. CDR1 is MNHNY, CDR2 SVGAGI, per germline (reference sequence). The rearrangement uses TRBV6-6 and TRBJ1-4, with 10 positions matching TRBD1. This receptor was identified in a woman in her forties or fifties in good health and CMV-seropositive. Input material: PBMCs. Here the CDR3 DNA reads TGTGCCAGCATCCCGGGGACAGGGGCTAATGAAAAACTGTTTTTT. Translated: CASIPGTGANEKLFF.